The 25 T cell receptor beta chains below were found in one sample sequenced in a study of cytotoxic CD8 clonotypes in ibrutinib-treated CLL (dated by TCRdb to the early 2020s). Library preparation was by the immunoSEQ multiplex PCR assay. In its TCRdb copy, this immuneACCESS table keeps in-frame sequences only and misses some clones. Where compared with another copy, unresolved V genes explain less than half of these, and the others have no known cause. Counted in this sample were hundreds of thousands of clones; around 66% of them appeared once. Roughly 6.8% of the sample rests with the top ten. This specimen was PBMCs, taken after 36 months of ibrutinib treatment. The receptors were gathered from a human donor with chronic lymphocytic leukemia.

The rearrangement links TRBV6-6 to TRBJ2-1, with 9 nucleotides matching TRBD1. The CDR3 has 14 amino acids. Trimming at V came to 6 bases and at J to 9 bases, leaving 9 bases not matched to a gene. Germline values: CDR1 MNHNY, CDR2 SVGAGI (reference sequence). The CDR3 reads CASSPGTGLFEQFF. The CDR3, as DNA: TGTGCCAGCAGCCCCGGGACAGGGTTGTTTGAGCAGTTCTTC.

CDR3: CASIDFPRASPHEQYF. The CDR3 bases are TGTGCCAGCATCGACTTTCCTCGGGCCTCTCCCCACGAGCAGTACTTC. This chain joins TRBV2 and TRBJ2-7; the D is unclear. V dropped 7 bases and J dropped 5 bases, with 24 bases sitting between them. Looked up from germline, CDR1 is SNHLY and CDR2 is FYNNEI. This CDR3 contains 16 residues.

A few counts support this clone. The chain carries TRBV28 and TRBJ1-5; tentative D call: TRBD1 (6 bases). CDR1 and CDR2 (germline): MDHEN, SYDVKM. Between the trimmed V and J ends, which lost 6 bases and 6 bases, there was a span of 15 bases. The CDR3 loop spans 14 amino acids. The CDR3: CASRFPGTFQPQHF. The CDR3 bases are TGTGCCAGCAGATTCCCTGGGACATTTCAGCCCCAGCATTTT.

This clone was counted a few times. The V gene is TRBV6-1, the J gene TRBJ1-2; TRBD1 matches at 10 bases. CDR1 and CDR2 (germline): MNHNS, SASEGT. V dropped 2 bases and J dropped 2; count of bases not matched to a gene: 8. The CDR3 covers 17 residues. In DNA form, the CDR3 reads TGTGCCAGCAGTGAACCCGACAGGGGGCGCACCAACTATGGCTACACCTTC. Its protein is CASSEPDRGRTNYGYTF.

This sequence joins TRBV9 and TRBJ2-7; TRBD1 matches 7 bases. The CDR3 length is 13 residues. Trimming at V came to 3 bases and at J to 3 bases, leaving 3 bases not matched to a gene. The germline CDR1 and CDR2 sequences are SGDLS and YYNGEE. CDR3 amino acids: CASSAGQNYEQYF. CDR3 in DNA: TGTGCCAGCAGCGCGGGACAGAACTACGAGCAGTACTTC.

This chain uses TRBV7-9 with TRBJ2-3; D is unclear. CDR3 length: 13 residues. V was clipped by 4 bases and J by 5 bases, with 10 bases between them. CDR1 SEHNR and CDR2 FQNEAQ come from the germline V gene (reference sequence). CDR3 in DNA: TGTGCCAGCAGCTCTCAGGTACTAGATACGCAGTATTTT. This translates into CASSSQVLDTQYF.

The rearrangement uses TRBV4-1 and TRBJ2-1; weak D call: TRBD2 (6 bases). The CDR3 totals 12 residues. Germline CDR1 MGHRA, CDR2 YSYEKL. Between the trimmed V and J ends, which lost 2 bases and 7 bases, there was a span of 6 bases. CDR3 sequence: CASSQLANEQFF. The CDR3 bases are TGCGCCAGCAGCCAACTAGCGAATGAGCAGTTCTTC.

Turning to this clone: Other DNA variants within this sample encode the same CDR3. The genes are TRBV18 and TRBJ2-7, with a possible D match to TRBD1 (6 bases). Germline V gene sequence: CDR1 KGHSH, CDR2 LQKENI. Trimming removed 3 bases at V and 2 bases at J, with 8 bases between. The CDR3 loop spans 13 amino acids. CDR3 bases: TGTGCCAGCTCACCCGGGGACACCTACGAGCAGTACTTC. As protein: CASSPGDTYEQYF.

The chain carries TRBV15 and TRBJ2-1; the D call may be TRBD1 or TRBD2 (5 bases each). Germline V gives CDR1 LNHNV, CDR2 YYDKDF (reference sequence). Trimming removed 0 bases at V and 5 bases at J, with 23 bases between. The CDR3 is made up of 19 amino acids. CDR3 bases: TGTGCCACCAGCAGAGATTCCGGGACCTTATTAGTGGGAAACAATGAGCAGTTCTTC. This sequence encodes CATSRDSGTLLVGNNEQFF.

The chain recombines TRBV5-1 with TRBJ2-4; 13 positions match TRBD2. This CDR3 is built from 17 residues. V was pared by 0 bases and J by 5 bases, with 5 bases of the junction left unmatched. CDR1 is SGHRS, CDR2 YFSETQ, per germline. The CDR3 coding sequence is TGCGCCAGCAGCTTGGAGGGACTAGCGGGGAGGGAAAACATTCAGTACTTC. Protein sequence: CASSLEGLAGRENIQYF.

The V and J genes are TRBV15 and TRBJ1-4; D gene uncertain. V shed 0 bases and J shed 7 bases, with 3 bases lying between them. The CDR3 covers 12 residues. CDR1 is LNHNV, CDR2 YYDKDF, per germline (reference sequence). The CDR3 protein is CATSRESEKLFF. CDR3 sequence (DNA): TGTGCCACCAGCAGAGAATCTGAAAAACTGTTTTTT.

The chain uses TRBV5-5 and TRBJ2-7; tentatively, D is TRBD1 (5 bases). The CDR3 consists of 15 residues. Trimming left V 5 bases short and J 0 bases short, with 15 bases between. Germline CDR1 is SGHKS and CDR2 is YYEKEE (reference sequence). The CDR3: CASRRQSWSSYEQYF. In DNA, the CDR3 is TGTGCCAGCAGGAGACAGAGCTGGAGCTCCTACGAGCAGTACTTC.

The chain has TRBV7-9 and TRBJ2-1, with 10 nucleotides matching TRBD2. Germline CDR1 and CDR2: SEHNR and FQNEAQ (reference sequence). V was pared by 1 base and J by 6 bases, with 3 bases of the junction left unmatched. The CDR3 runs to 15 residues. In DNA, the CDR3 is TGTGCCAGCAGCTTAGGAGCGGGGGGGCCCAATGAGCAGTTCTTC. Its protein is CASSLGAGGPNEQFF.

The V call is TRBV11-3, the J call TRBJ2-1, with 8 nucleotides matching TRBD2. With 5 bases clipped from V and 0 bases from J, the junction kept 3 bases outside the gene matches. Germline CDR1 SGHNT, CDR2 YENEEA. The length of the CDR3 is 15 residues. The CDR3 sequence: CASSRGGNSYNEQFF. The CDR3 DNA reads as TGTGCCAGCAGCCGGGGGGGTAACTCCTACAATGAGCAGTTCTTC.

This chain joins TRBV19 and TRBJ1-4; unclear D gene. CDR3 size: 12 residues. CDR1 is LNHDA, CDR2 SQIVND, per germline (reference sequence). The V and J ends lost 7 bases and 7 bases respectively, with 10 bases between them. This chain's CDR3 is CASNVGVEKLFF. Here the CDR3 DNA reads TGTGCCAGTAATGTCGGGGTTGAAAAACTGTTTTTT.

This clone was seen only a few times. The V call is TRBV5-1, the J call TRBJ1-2, with no clear D. The CDR3 has 14 residues. Deletions cut 0 bases from V and 4 bases from J, with 10 bases between. Germline CDR1 and CDR2: SGHRS and YFSETQ. The CDR3 region is CASSLDTAFYGYTF. CDR3 coding DNA: TGCGCCAGCAGCTTGGACACAGCCTTCTATGGCTACACCTTC. The full variable domain, its missing parts supplied by reference TRBV5-1 and TRBJ1-2, is KAGVTQTPRYLIKTRGQQVTLSCSPISGHRSVSWYQQTPGQGLQFLFEYFSETQRNKGNFPGRFSGRQFSNSRSEMNVSTLELGDSALYLCASSLDTAFYGYTFGSGTRLTVV.

This rearrangement joins TRBV2 to TRBJ2-7; D call uncertain. The ends were cut back, 3 bases at V and 0 bases at J, with 6 bases in the middle. This CDR3 region has 13 residues. Germline CDR1 and CDR2: SNHLY and FYNNEI. CDR3 sequence reads: CASSESLSYEQYF. The CDR3 DNA follows: TGTGCCAGCAGTGAGAGTCTCTCCTACGAGCAGTACTTC.

The V and J genes are TRBV28 and TRBJ1-4; 9 bases map to TRBD1. V dropped 5 bases and J dropped 4; count of bases not matched to a gene: 5. The CDR3 is 15 residues long. Looked up from germline, CDR1 is MDHEN and CDR2 is SYDVKM. Here the CDR3 reads CASSQRTGVNEKLFF. The CDR3, as DNA: TGTGCCAGCAGTCAGAGGACAGGGGTTAATGAAAAACTGTTTTTT.

The chain links TRBV27 to TRBJ1-5; tentatively, D is TRBD1 (6 bases). Looked up from germline, CDR1 is MNHEY and CDR2 is SMNVEV (reference sequence). V was trimmed by 6 bases and J by 4 bases, leaving 10 bases between them. This CDR3 contains 13 residues. The CDR3 loop is CASSYTGNQPQHF. In DNA form, the CDR3 reads TGTGCCAGCAGCTATACAGGGAATCAGCCCCAGCATTTT.

The chain joins TRBV6-1 to TRBJ2-7; 8 positions match TRBD1. Germline CDR1 and CDR2: MNHNS and SASEGT. The CDR3 length is 17 residues. V shed 1 base and J 3 bases; nucleotides not matched to a gene: 11. Here the CDR3 DNA reads TGTGCCAGCAGTGAAGTAGGACAGGGTTTCGCGTACTACGAGCAGTACTTC. Translating it yields CASSEVGQGFAYYEQYF.

V and J are TRBV5-5 and TRBJ2-2; D is undetermined. V was cut by 3 bases and J by 5 bases, with 5 bases left in between. This CDR3 contains 12 residues. Germline V gene sequence: CDR1 SGHKS, CDR2 YYEKEE (reference sequence). The CDR3 sequence is CASSWVTGELFF. The CDR3, as DNA: TGTGCCAGCAGCTGGGTGACCGGGGAGCTGTTTTTT.

The chain has TRBV18 and TRBJ2-7, with a possible D match to TRBD2 (5 bases). Germline loops: CDR1 KGHSH, CDR2 LQKENI. V was pared by 2 bases and J by 0 bases, with 8 bases between. This CDR3 is built from 14 residues. The CDR3 protein is CASSPSGFSYEQYF. Written as DNA, the CDR3 is TGTGCCAGCTCACCATCGGGATTCTCCTACGAGCAGTACTTC.

This clone came up a few times. The V gene is TRBV4-1, the J gene TRBJ1-1, with D uncertain. CDR1 and CDR2 from the germline V gene are MGHRA and YSYEKL. This CDR3 has 14 amino acids. V was cut by 1 base and J by 3 bases, with 9 bases left in between. CDR3 protein: CASSQVKGHTEAFF. The CDR3 bases are TGCGCCAGCAGCCAAGTGAAGGGTCACACTGAAGCTTTCTTT.

This sequence joins TRBV11-2 and TRBJ2-3; 8 nucleotides match TRBD2. This CDR3 spans 15 amino acids. The trim removed 3 bases at V and 8 bases at J, leaving 10 bases unmatched. Germline lookup yields CDR1 SGHAT and CDR2 FQNNGV. CDR3 in DNA: TGTGCCAGCAGCTTTACTAGCGGTTTGGATGGTACGCAGTATTTT. Protein product: CASSFTSGLDGTQYF.

The chain links TRBV11-2 to TRBJ2-5; 8 bases fit TRBD2. V gave up 5 bases and J gave up 4 bases; unmatched junction bases: 18. Looked up from germline, CDR1 is SGHAT and CDR2 is FQNNGV. The length of the CDR3 is 18 residues. The CDR3: CASSRLVYSGDEVETQYF. The DNA for the CDR3 is TGTGCCAGCAGCCGACTGGTGTATAGCGGGGATGAGGTAGAGACCCAGTACTTC.